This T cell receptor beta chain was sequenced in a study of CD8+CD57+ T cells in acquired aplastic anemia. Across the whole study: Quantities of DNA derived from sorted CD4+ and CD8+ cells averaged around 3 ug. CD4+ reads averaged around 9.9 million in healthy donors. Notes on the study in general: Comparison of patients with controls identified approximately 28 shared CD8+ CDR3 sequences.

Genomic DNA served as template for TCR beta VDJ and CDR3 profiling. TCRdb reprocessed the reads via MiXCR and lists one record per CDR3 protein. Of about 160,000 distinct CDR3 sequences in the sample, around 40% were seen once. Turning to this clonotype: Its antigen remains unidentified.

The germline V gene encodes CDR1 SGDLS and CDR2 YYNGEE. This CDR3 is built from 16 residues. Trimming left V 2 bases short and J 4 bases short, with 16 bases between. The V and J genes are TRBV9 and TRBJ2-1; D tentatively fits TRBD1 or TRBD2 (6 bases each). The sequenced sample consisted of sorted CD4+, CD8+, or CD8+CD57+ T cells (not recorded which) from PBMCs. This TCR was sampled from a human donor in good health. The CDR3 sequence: CASSVSLGGLYNEQFF. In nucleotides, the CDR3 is TGTGCCAGCAGCGTTTCCCTTGGGGGGCTTTACAATGAGCAGTTCTTC.